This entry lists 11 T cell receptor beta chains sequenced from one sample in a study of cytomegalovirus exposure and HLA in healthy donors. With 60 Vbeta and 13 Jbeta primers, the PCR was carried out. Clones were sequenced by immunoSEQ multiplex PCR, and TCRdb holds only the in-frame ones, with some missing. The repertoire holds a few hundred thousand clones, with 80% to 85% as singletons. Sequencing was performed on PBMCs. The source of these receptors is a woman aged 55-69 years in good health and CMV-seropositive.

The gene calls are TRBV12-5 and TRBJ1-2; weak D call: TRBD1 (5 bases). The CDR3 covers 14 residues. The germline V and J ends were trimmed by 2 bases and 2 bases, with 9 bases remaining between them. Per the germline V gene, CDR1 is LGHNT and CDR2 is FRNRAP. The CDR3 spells CASGLSRVNYGYTF. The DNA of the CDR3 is TGTGCTAGTGGTTTGAGCAGGGTGAACTATGGCTACACCTTC.

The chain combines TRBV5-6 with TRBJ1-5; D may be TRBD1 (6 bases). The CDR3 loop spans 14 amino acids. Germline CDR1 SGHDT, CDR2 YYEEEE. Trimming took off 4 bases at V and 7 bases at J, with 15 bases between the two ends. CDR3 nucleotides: TGTGCCAGCAGCCTTCTACTACAGGGACAGCCCCAGCATTTT. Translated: CASSLLLQGQPQHF.

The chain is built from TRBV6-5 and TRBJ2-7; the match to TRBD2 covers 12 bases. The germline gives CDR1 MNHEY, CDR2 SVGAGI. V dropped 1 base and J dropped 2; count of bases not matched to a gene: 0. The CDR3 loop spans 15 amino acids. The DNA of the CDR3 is TGTGCCAGCAGTTACTGGACTAGCGGGGCCTACGAGCAGTACTTC. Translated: CASSYWTSGAYEQYF.

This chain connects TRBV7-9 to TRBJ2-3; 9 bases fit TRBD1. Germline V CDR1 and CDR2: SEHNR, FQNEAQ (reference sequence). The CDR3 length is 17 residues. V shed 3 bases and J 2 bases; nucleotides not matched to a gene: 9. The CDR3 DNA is TGTGCCAGCAGCTTTATCATTGGGACAGGGACCACAGATACGCAGTATTTT. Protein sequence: CASSFIIGTGTTDTQYF.

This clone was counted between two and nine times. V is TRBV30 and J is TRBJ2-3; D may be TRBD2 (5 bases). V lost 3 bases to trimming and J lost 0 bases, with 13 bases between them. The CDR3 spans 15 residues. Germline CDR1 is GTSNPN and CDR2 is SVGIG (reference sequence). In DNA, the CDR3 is TGTGCCTGGAGCCGGGGAACGTTTAGCACAGATACGCAGTATTTT. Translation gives CAWSRGTFSTDTQYF.

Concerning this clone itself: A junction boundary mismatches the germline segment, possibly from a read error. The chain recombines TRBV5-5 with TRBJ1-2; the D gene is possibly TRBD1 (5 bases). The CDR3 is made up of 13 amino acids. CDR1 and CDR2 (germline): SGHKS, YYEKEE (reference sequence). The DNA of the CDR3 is TGTGCCAGCAGCTCCATTTTGACAGACCCATGGGGCTTC. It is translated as CASSSILTDPWGF.

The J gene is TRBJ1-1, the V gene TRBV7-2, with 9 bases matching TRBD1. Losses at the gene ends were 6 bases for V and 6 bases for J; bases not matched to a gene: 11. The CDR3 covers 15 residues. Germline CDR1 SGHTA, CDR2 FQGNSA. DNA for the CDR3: TGTGCCAGCAGACCCCGGGACAGGGATTTCCCTGAAGCTTTCTTT. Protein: CASRPRDRDFPEAFF.

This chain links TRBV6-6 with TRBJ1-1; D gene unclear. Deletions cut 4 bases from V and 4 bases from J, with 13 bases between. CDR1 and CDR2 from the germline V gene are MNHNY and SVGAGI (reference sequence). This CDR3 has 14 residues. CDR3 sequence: CASSLPERGTEAFF. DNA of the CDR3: TGTGCCAGCAGTTTGCCGGAACGGGGCACTGAAGCTTTCTTT.

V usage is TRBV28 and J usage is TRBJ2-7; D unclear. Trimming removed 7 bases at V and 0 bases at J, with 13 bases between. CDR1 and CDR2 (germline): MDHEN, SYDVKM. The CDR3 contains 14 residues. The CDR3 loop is CASTNLPNSYEQYF. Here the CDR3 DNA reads TGTGCCAGCACCAACCTACCAAACTCCTACGAGCAGTACTTC.

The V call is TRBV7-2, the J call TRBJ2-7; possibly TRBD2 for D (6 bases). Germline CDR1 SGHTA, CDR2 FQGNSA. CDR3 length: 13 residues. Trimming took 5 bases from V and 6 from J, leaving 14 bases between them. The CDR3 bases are TGTGCCAGCAGCCCCCGGGAGAAAGCCGAGCAGTACTTC. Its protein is CASSPREKAEQYF.

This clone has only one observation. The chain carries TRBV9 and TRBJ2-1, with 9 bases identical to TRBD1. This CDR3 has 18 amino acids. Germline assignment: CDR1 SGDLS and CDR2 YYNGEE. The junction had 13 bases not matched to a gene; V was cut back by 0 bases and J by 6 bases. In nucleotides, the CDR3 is TGTGCCAGCAGCGTAGCTTATCCCGGACAGGGGCCCCGCAATGAGCAGTTCTTC. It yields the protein CASSVAYPGQGPRNEQFF.